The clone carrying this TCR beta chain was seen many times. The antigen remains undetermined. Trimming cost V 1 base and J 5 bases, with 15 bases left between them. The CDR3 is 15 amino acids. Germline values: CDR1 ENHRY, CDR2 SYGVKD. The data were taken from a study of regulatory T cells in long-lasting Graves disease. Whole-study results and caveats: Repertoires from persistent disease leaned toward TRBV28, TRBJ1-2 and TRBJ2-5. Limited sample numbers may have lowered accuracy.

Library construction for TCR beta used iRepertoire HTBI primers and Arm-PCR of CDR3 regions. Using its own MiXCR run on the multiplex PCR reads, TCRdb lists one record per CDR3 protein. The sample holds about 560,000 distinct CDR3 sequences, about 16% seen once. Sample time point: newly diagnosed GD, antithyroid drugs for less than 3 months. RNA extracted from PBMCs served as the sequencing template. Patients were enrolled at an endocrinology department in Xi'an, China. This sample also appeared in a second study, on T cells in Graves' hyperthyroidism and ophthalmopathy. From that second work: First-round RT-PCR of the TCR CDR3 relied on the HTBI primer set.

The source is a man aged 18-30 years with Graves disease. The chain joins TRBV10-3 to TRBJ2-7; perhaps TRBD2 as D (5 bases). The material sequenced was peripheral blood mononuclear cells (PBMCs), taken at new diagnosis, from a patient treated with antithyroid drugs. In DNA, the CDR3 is TGTGCCATCAGTGAGTATGAGGGAAAGTTCCACGAGCAGTACTTC. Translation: CAISEYEGKFHEQYF.